This section outlines one TCR beta chain sequence together with its context. The antigen it recognizes is unknown. Base qualities are not provided; no much larger clone lies one nucleotide away. Its CDR3 holds 14 amino acids, cysteine through phenylalanine. Just the 42-base CDR3 DNA is kept, in frame starting at base 1. Trimming at the junction amounts to 6 bases on V and 0 bases on J, and the germline ends lie 8 bases apart. Based on the germline V gene, the CDR1 and CDR2 sequences are SNHLY and FYNNEI. The data are from a study of blood T cell repertoires in COVID-19 (dated by TCRdb to 2020 to 2021). In terms of the full investigation: Samples covering the acute and convalescent phases of COVID-19 were provided by collaborators in the United States, Italy and Spain. The material from the prospective study consisted of cDNA or gDNA derived from T cells, B-cell-depleted T cells, or PBMCs. Deeply sampled blood TCRbeta repertoires from subjects exposed to, actively infected with, or recovered from COVID-19 were included in the dataset. The repertoires were made available in a free public database intended to serve as a resource for research on the immune response to SARS-CoV-2. Samples came from the ongoing ImmuneRACE study (first 160 participants) plus 1,254 subjects from 6 global collaborators. A de-identified subject ID, COVID-19 status, age in years and sex were almost always included in the sample metadata. Where available, HLA class I and class II types were taken from metadata supplied by the sample provider and were not determined by assay-based typing. What the authors observed across the whole study: The quantity of clinical and demographic metadata differed by source and by participant and was supplied without curation.

TCRbeta CDR3 regions were amplified from genomic DNA by means of the immunoSEQ Assay, a bias-controlled multiplex PCR. The published analysis was carried out like this. The number of nucleated cells in each sample was estimated by amplification of reference gene primers within the assay. To quantify the absolute abundance of each unique TCRbeta CDR3 rearrangement, sequence reads were collapsed and filtered. Productive Simpson clonality was computed per sample as the square root of Simpson's diversity index over productive rearrangements. As stored in TCRdb, this immuneACCESS dataset retains in-frame rearrangements with V and J assigned. A fraction of the clones does not appear; measured against another copy, unresolved V genes explain less than half of the discrepancy, and the remainder lacks a known reason. V and J calls and clone size are as listed in that table; D and trimming were resolved from the DNA. This sample lists 300,000 to 400,000 clones; 70% to 90% were detected once. Approximately 1% of the sample is held by the ten biggest clonotypes.

Participants in the prospective study were enrolled through a virtual design, were aged about 18 to 100 years, and lived in some 24 United States geographic areas. Cohort assignment in the prospective study relied on participant-reported clinical history from a screening survey and a study questionnaire. Each participant in the prospective study had whole blood, serum and a nasopharyngeal or oropharyngeal swab collected by mobile phlebotomists. Participants in the prospective study had the option to provide additional blood draws and questionnaires over a roughly 2-month period. Prospective study blood samples were shipped either frozen or at room temperature before DNA extraction.

The clonotype was recovered from a woman aged 25 to 39 with acute COVID-19. Sequencing was performed on PBMCs or T cells enriched from blood (not recorded which). The V and J genes are TRBV2 and TRBJ2-2; the D gene is possibly TRBD1, with 6 bases matching. In nucleotide form, the sequence is TGTGCCAGCAGAGGGACACCGAACACCGGGGAGCTGTTTTTT. It encodes CASRGTPNTGELFF.